This T cell receptor beta chain comes out of a study of HIV-infected children after antiretroviral therapy interruption. RNA-based 3' RACE libraries used unique molecular identifiers. TCRdb independently ran MiXCR on the 3' RACE reads; one entry per CDR3 protein. The data hold 35,000 to 50,000 distinct CDR3 sequences, with under 8% observed a single time. This clonotype was observed at least ten times. Treatment meaning: PENTA 11 planned treatment interruption arm or continuous ART arm. The CDR3 contains 15 residues. In germline, CDR1 is SGHRS, CDR2 YFSETQ. V dropped 5 bases and J dropped 4 bases, with 18 bases sitting between them.

The chain combines TRBV5-1 with TRBJ1-1, with TRBD1 as a possible D gene (6 bases). This TCR was sampled from a pool of human donors with HIV. Sequencing was performed on CD45RA+ CD4+ T cells from PBMCs, pooled from several time points, taken from a donor given antiretroviral therapy, either interrupted or continuous. Subset denoted: naive CD4+ CD45RA+ CD45RO- T cells. The CDR3 loop reads CASSFGGGMGTEAFF. The CDR3 bases are TGCGCCAGCAGTTTTGGCGGGGGCATGGGCACTGAAGCTTTCTTT.